A single sample gave rise to the 27 T cell receptor beta chains below, sequenced in a study of molecular identifiers for immune sequencing clone quantification. Each CDR3 protein gets one entry after TCRdb re-called the PCR reads with MiXCR. The sample lists around 320,000 distinct CDR3 sequences, roughly a quarter occurring once. The material sequenced was naive CD8+ T cells from blood, with Jurkat cell RNA spiked in. Subset noted: FACS-sorted CD8+CD4-CCR7+CD45RA+ naive T cells. These receptors all come from a human donor in good health. Some libraries in this study had Jurkat cell RNA spiked in.

This chain connects TRBV6-2 or TRBV6-3 to TRBJ2-3; D call uncertain. Germline values: CDR1 MNHEY, CDR2 SVGEGT. CDR3 length equals 13 residues. Trimming took off 8 bases at V and 0 bases at J, with 9 bases between the two ends. CDR3 nucleotide sequence: TGTGCCAGCTGTGACGATAGCACAGATACGCAGTATTTT. Its protein product is CASCDDSTDTQYF.

In this sample, this clonotype turned up a few times. The chain recombines TRBV11-2 with TRBJ1-1, with no clear D. Looked up from germline, CDR1 is SGHAT and CDR2 is FQNNGV. Trimming stripped 3 bases from V and 5 bases from J, with 16 bases between. This CDR3 has 15 residues. The CDR3 sequence is CASSLMGVVATEAFF. In DNA form, the CDR3 reads TGTGCCAGCAGCTTGATGGGTGTGGTCGCTACTGAAGCTTTCTTT.

This clonotype was found a few times. The V gene is TRBV20-1, the J gene TRBJ2-5, with 8 bases matching TRBD1. CDR1 is DFQATT and CDR2 is SNEGSKA in the germline V gene (reference sequence). The CDR3 totals 17 residues. V was clipped by 0 bases and J by 5 bases; unmatched bases: 14. The CDR3 here is CSARDTGRGPRRETQYF. The DNA for the CDR3 is TGCAGTGCTAGAGATACGGGCAGGGGGCCCCGTAGGGAGACCCAGTACTTC.

The genes are TRBV19 and TRBJ2-4; 7 bases are a match to TRBD1. After removal of 5 bases from V and 11 bases from J, the junction contained 3 bases not matched to a gene. The germline V gene encodes CDR1 LNHDA and CDR2 SQIVND (reference sequence). There are 11 residues in the CDR3. CDR3 nucleotides: TGTGCCAGTAGTCTCGGGACAGTTCAGTACTTC. Its translation is CASSLGTVQYF.

This CDR3 reads CSARPCRDSSYEQYF. In DNA, the CDR3 is TGCAGTGCTAGACCTTGCCGGGACAGCTCCTACGAGCAGTACTTC. The chain uses TRBV20-1 and TRBJ2-7; TRBD1 aligns across 7 bases. The CDR3 runs to 15 residues. Per germline, CDR1 DFQATT and CDR2 SNEGSKA (reference sequence). The V segment lost 2 bases and the J segment 0 bases; nucleotides outside the gene matches: 7.

This clonotype appeared a few times. The chain recombines TRBV5-5 with TRBJ1-4; D unclear. The CDR3 is 14 amino acids. V dropped 0 bases and J dropped 6 bases, with 9 bases sitting between them. CDR1 and CDR2 (germline): SGHKS, YYEKEE (reference sequence). The CDR3: CASSLDMFDEKLFF. The CDR3 coding sequence is TGTGCCAGCAGCTTGGACATGTTCGATGAAAAACTGTTTTTT.

This clonotype was seen only a few times. The chain carries TRBV28 and TRBJ2-5; TRBD2 might be the D (6 bases). From germline, CDR1 is MDHEN and CDR2 SYDVKM. CDR3 length: 13 amino acids. The germline V and J ends were trimmed by 5 bases and 1 base, with 8 bases remaining between them. CDR3 sequence reads: CASSRGFQETQYF. As DNA, the CDR3 is TGTGCCAGCAGTCGGGGGTTCCAAGAGACCCAGTACTTC.

This clonotype has only a few counts. The CDR3 nucleotides read TGCGCCAGCAGTCAATCAGGCGGTTGGAATCAGCCCCAGCATTTT. It yields the protein CASSQSGGWNQPQHF. The genes are TRBV4-3 and TRBJ1-5; unclear D gene. The V end was cut by 6 bases, the J end by 4 bases, with 16 bases between. The CDR3 has 15 residues. Germline values: CDR1 LGHNA, CDR2 YSLEER.

This clonotype was counted at least ten times. This chain connects TRBV11-2 to TRBJ2-5; no firm D call. CDR3 length: 15 amino acids. Trimming stripped 5 bases from V and 5 bases from J, with 18 bases between. Germline V CDR1 and CDR2: SGHAT, FQNNGV. The CDR3 loop is CASSPLMGMMETQYF. The DNA of the CDR3 is TGTGCCAGCAGCCCACTCATGGGCATGATGGAGACCCAGTACTTC.

The gene calls are TRBV28 and TRBJ2-3; 8 nucleotides line up with TRBD2. The CDR3 contains 19 residues. J gave up 0 bases and V 3 bases, and 14 bases lay outside the gene matches. Germline CDR1 MDHEN, CDR2 SYDVKM. The CDR3, as DNA: TGTGCCAGCAGTTTTCGACCAGCGGGAGAGATTCCTAGCACAGATACGCAGTATTTT. It specifies CASSFRPAGEIPSTDTQYF.

This clonotype was counted ten times or more. The chain combines TRBV6-5 with TRBJ2-1; D possibly uses TRBD1 or TRBD2 (5 bases each). Trimming pared 0 bases from V and 0 bases from J, leaving 9 bases between. Germline V CDR1 and CDR2: MNHEY, SVGAGI. The length of the CDR3 is 16 residues. The CDR3 region is CASSYSAGSSYNEQFF. CDR3 nucleotides: TGTGCCAGCAGTTACTCCGCAGGGAGCTCCTACAATGAGCAGTTCTTC.

For this clonotype: This may be a read error: a much more frequent sequence differs by one nucleotide. The V call is TRBV28, the J call TRBJ1-1; no reliable D call. The CDR3 covers 14 residues. CDR1 MDHEN and CDR2 SYDVKM come from the germline V gene. CDR3 sequence reads: CASSREMKNAEAFF. In DNA, the CDR3 is TGTGCCAGCAGTAGAGAGATGAAGAACGCTGAAGCTTTCTTT.

The table lists this clonotype with many counts. The chain uses TRBV7-8 and TRBJ2-3, with no clear D. Deletions cut 4 bases from V and 1 base from J, with 6 bases between. The CDR3 is 13 residues long. CDR1 SGHVS and CDR2 FQNEAQ come from the germline V gene. The CDR3 loop reads CASSSTGTDTQYF. CDR3 sequence (DNA): TGTGCCAGCAGCTCAACAGGCACAGATACGCAGTATTTT. Together with reference TRBV7-8 and TRBJ2-3, the CDR3 gives the full variable domain: GAGVSQSPRYKVAKRGQDVALRCDPISGHVSLFWYQQALGQGPEFLTYFQNEAQLDKSGLPSDRFFAERPEGSVSTLKIQRTQQEDSAVYLCASSSTGTDTQYFGPGTRLTVL.

The rearrangement uses TRBV6-2 or TRBV6-3 and TRBJ1-5; D remains unclear. Germline assignment: CDR1 MNHEY and CDR2 SVGEGT. The CDR3 spans 11 residues. V gave up 6 bases and J gave up 3 bases, with 3 bases separating them. The CDR3 reads CASRDNQPQHF. The CDR3 DNA is TGTGCCAGCAGGGACAATCAGCCCCAGCATTTT.

This clonotype was recorded a few times. Given the absence of the conserved phenylalanine or tryptophan at the CDR3 end, a read error is likely. The limits of the CDR3 on the DNA are not certain, so only TCRdb's listed CDR3 is given. V is TRBV11-2 and J is TRBJ2-1; the table names TRBD2, a call not compared with the DNA. Germline CDR1 is SGHAT and CDR2 is FQNNGV. The CDR3 region is 12 residues in length, termini included. CDR3 in amino acids: CASSLGASGGSV.

This chain joins TRBV2 and TRBJ2-5, with 13 bases aligning to TRBD2. The CDR3 sequence is 15 residues long. Trimming cost V 6 bases and J 0 bases; bases outside gene matches: 1. Germline CDR1 and CDR2: SNHLY and FYNNEI. CDR3 protein: CASRTSGGYQETQYF. CDR3 in DNA: TGTGCCAGCAGGACTAGCGGGGGGTACCAAGAGACCCAGTACTTC.

This clonotype was seen a few times. The CDR3 is CASTKDSPTFF. The CDR3 DNA reads as TGTGCCAGCACCAAGGACAGTCCGACTTTCTTT. The chain recombines TRBV12-3 or TRBV12-4 with TRBJ1-1, with D possibly being TRBD1 (6 bases). Deletions cut 7 bases from V and 12 bases from J, with 15 bases between. The CDR3 is made up of 11 amino acids.

The table lists this clonotype with a few counts. The gene calls are TRBV19 and TRBJ2-7, with 10 bases matching TRBD2. Germline V CDR1 and CDR2: LNHDA, SQIVND (reference sequence). With 4 bases clipped from V and 3 bases from J, the junction kept 12 bases outside the gene matches. The CDR3 contains 17 residues. The DNA for the CDR3 is TGTGCCAGTAGTAACGGGACTAGCGCTACTGTCTTCTACGAGCAGTACTTC. Residues: CASSNGTSATVFYEQYF.

The V gene is TRBV28, the J gene TRBJ2-5, with TRBD1 as a possible D gene (6 bases). The CDR3 has 14 residues. Germline assignment: CDR1 MDHEN and CDR2 SYDVKM. V shed 7 bases and J shed 4 bases, with 16 bases lying between them. This CDR3 reads CASTLGASRETQYF. CDR3 sequence (DNA): TGTGCCAGCACCCTGGGGGCGTCTCGAGAGACCCAGTACTTC. Full variable domain (outside the CDR3, taken from reference TRBV28 and TRBJ2-5): DVKVTQSSRYLVKRTGEKVFLECVQDMDHENMFWYRQDPGLGLRLIYFSYDVKMKEKGDIPEGYSVSREKKERFSLILESASTNQTSMYLCASTLGASRETQYFGPGTRLLVL.

This clonotype came up many times. The V gene is TRBV28, the J gene TRBJ2-6; D may be TRBD2 (5 bases). The germline gives CDR1 MDHEN, CDR2 SYDVKM. V lost 10 bases to trimming and J lost 0 bases, with 19 bases between them. The CDR3 is made up of 17 amino acids. This CDR3 is CATEGRLGNSGANVLTF. The CDR3 DNA reads TGTGCCACCGAGGGAAGGCTGGGGAACTCTGGGGCCAACGTCCTGACTTTC.

Note on this clonotype: A much larger clone lies one base from this, so it may be a read error. The gene calls are TRBV30 and TRBJ1-2; tentatively, D is TRBD1 (5 bases). Trimming stripped 5 bases from V and 5 bases from J, with 15 bases between. Per the germline V gene, CDR1 is GTSNPN and CDR2 is SVGIG (reference sequence). This CDR3 region has 13 residues. The DNA for the CDR3 is TGTGCCTGGTCTCGGGACTGTGGTTATGGCTACACCTTC. This codes for CAWSRDCGYGYTF.

As for this clonotype: As the CDR3 is not closed by the conserved phenylalanine or tryptophan, this likely results from a read error. CDR3 bases: TGTGCCAGCAGCTTGGGGAGGACAAGCTCCTACAATGAGCAGTTCTCC. Protein sequence: CASSLGRTSSYNEQFS. The chain joins TRBV5-6 to TRBJ2-1; perhaps D is TRBD1 or TRBD2 (5 bases each). Germline V CDR1 and CDR2: SGHDT, YYEEEE. The CDR3 sequence is 16 residues long. The V gene lost 0 bases and the J gene lost 0 bases, with 10 bases spanning the gap.

V usage is TRBV3-1 and J usage is TRBJ2-3; weak D call: TRBD1 (6 bases). There are 17 residues in the CDR3. Germline V gene data show CDR1 as LGHDT and CDR2 as YNNKEL (reference sequence). V lost 1 base and J 0 bases, leaving 14 bases between the germline ends. The CDR3 DNA is TGTGCCAGCAGCCAAGGGTGGACAGCCGCTAGCACAGATACGCAGTATTTT. As protein: CASSQGWTAASTDTQYF.

This clonotype was counted at least ten times. The chain carries TRBV12-3 or TRBV12-4 and TRBJ2-3; no definite D call. This CDR3 is built from 18 residues. V shed 2 bases and J shed 6 bases, with 24 bases lying between them. DNA for the CDR3: TGTGCCAGCAGTTTACCGCGAAGACACCTCATTAGACCGGATACGCAGTATTTT. Translation gives CASSLPRRHLIRPDTQYF.

This clonotype was recorded at least ten times. This sequence joins TRBV5-1 and TRBJ2-6, with 10 bases that match TRBD2. The CDR3 is 17 amino acids. The germline V gene encodes CDR1 SGHRS and CDR2 YFSETQ. V lost 0 bases, J lost 2 bases, and 2 bases stayed unmatched. The CDR3 region is CASSLALAGPGANVLTF. DNA of the CDR3: TGCGCCAGCAGCTTGGCACTAGCGGGACCTGGGGCCAACGTCCTGACTTTC.

This clonotype was detected only a few times. A junction end diverges from the germline sequence, so it may reflect a read error. The rearrangement links TRBV28 to TRBJ2-3; D not certain. The CDR3 extends over 16 amino acids. The germline CDR1 and CDR2 sequences are MDHEN and SYDVKM. The CDR3, as DNA: TGTGCCAGCAGTTTATATCCGGGTTCCAGCACAGATCCGCAGTATTTT. It codes for CASSLYPGSSTDPQYF.

With regard to this clonotype: This may stem from a read error, because a much larger clone lies one nucleotide away. The J gene is TRBJ2-7, the V gene TRBV5-6; a weak D match, TRBD1 (6 bases). V gave up 0 bases and J gave up 12 bases, with 16 bases separating them. The CDR3 runs to 13 residues. From germline, CDR1 is SGHDT and CDR2 YYEEEE. CDR3 sequence (DNA): TGTGCCAGCAGCTTGGAGAGACGGGACACCGGGTACTTC. This gives the protein CASSLERRDTGYF. Variable domain in full (rest from reference TRBV5-6 and TRBJ2-7): DAGVTQSPTHLIKTRGQQVTLRCSPKSGHDTVSWYQQALGQGPQFIFQYYEEEERQRGNFPDRFSGHQFPNYSSELNVNALLLGDSALYLCASSLERRDTGYFGPGTRLTVT.